This entry lists 10 T cell receptor beta chains sequenced from one sample in a study of T-cell reconstitution after alpha-beta-depleted transplantation in children. The library targeted TCRbeta and was prepared with unique molecular identifiers. TCRdb used MiXCR to reprocess the PCR reads, holding one entry per CDR3 protein. This table has approximately 210,000 distinct CDR3 sequences, roughly 15% appearing once. The sequencing used PBMCs from the stem cell graft donor, collected from the stem cell graft. Source of these receptors: a human donor who donated a stem cell graft to a child with acute lymphoblastic leukemia.

This clonotype was counted at least ten times. This chain uses TRBV6-5 with TRBJ2-3; a weak D match, TRBD2 (6 bases). Trimming stripped 1 base from V and 6 bases from J, with 17 bases between. The CDR3 length is 16 residues. The germline V gene encodes CDR1 MNHEY and CDR2 SVGAGI. Here the CDR3 DNA reads TGTGCCAGCAGTTACTATCTCTCGACTAGTTCGGATACGCAGTATTTT. Protein sequence: CASSYYLSTSSDTQYF.

This clonotype was counted at least ten times. The chain uses TRBV20-1 and TRBJ2-6, with D tentatively TRBD1 (6 bases). V lost 4 bases to trimming and J lost 2 bases, with 9 bases between them. The CDR3 runs to 14 residues. The germline CDR1 and CDR2 sequences are DFQATT and SNEGSKA (reference sequence). CDR3 sequence: CSANNRAGANVLTF. CDR3 in DNA: TGCAGTGCTAATAACAGGGCTGGGGCCAACGTCCTGACTTTC.

This clonotype was recorded many times. J is TRBJ2-3 and V is TRBV7-9; no clear D gene. The V end lost 3 bases, the J end lost 2 bases, and 6 bases lay between the germline ends. CDR1 is SEHNR, CDR2 FQNEAQ, per germline (reference sequence). The CDR3 runs 13 residues. The CDR3 DNA reads as TGTGCCAGCAGCTTCCCAGCCACAGATACGCAGTATTTT. It is translated as CASSFPATDTQYF. Full variable domain (missing parts from reference TRBV7-9 and TRBJ2-3): DTGVSQNPRHKITKRGQNVTFRCDPISEHNRLYWYRQTLGQGPEFLTYFQNEAQLEKSRLLSDRFSAERPKGSFSTLEIQRTEQGDSAMYLCASSFPATDTQYFGPGTRLTVL.

This clonotype was seen repeatedly, ten times or more. The rearrangement uses TRBV20-1 and TRBJ2-7; maybe TRBD2 (7 bases). Trimming took off 6 bases at V and 5 bases at J, with 20 bases between the two ends. This CDR3 region has 14 residues. Looked up from germline, CDR1 is DFQATT and CDR2 is SNEGSKA (reference sequence). The chain's CDR3 is CSAGGTRGSHEQYF. DNA of the CDR3: TGCAGTGCGGGGGGGACCAGGGGTTCCCACGAGCAGTACTTC.

This clonotype came up a few times. The chain is built from TRBV4-1 and TRBJ2-2; D assignment may be TRBD1 or TRBD2 (5 bases each). This CDR3 spans 17 amino acids. Trimming cost V 7 bases and J 5 bases, with 23 bases left between them. Germline V CDR1 and CDR2: MGHRA, YSYEKL. The CDR3 reads CASTQRSGPEGTGELFF. The CDR3 coding sequence is TGCGCCAGCACTCAAAGGTCCGGGCCCGAGGGGACCGGGGAGCTGTTTTTT.

Many counts were recorded for this clonotype. CDR3 region: CASTKNTGELFF. DNA of the CDR3: TGTGCCAGCACCAAGAACACCGGGGAGCTGTTTTTT. The gene calls are TRBV6-5 and TRBJ2-2; D gene unclear. The CDR3 length is 12 residues. Looked up from germline, CDR1 is MNHEY and CDR2 is SVGAGI. Trimming removed 7 bases from V and 1 base from J, with 4 bases in between.

This rearrangement joins TRBV19 to TRBJ1-6; 10 bases fit TRBD1. From germline, CDR1 is LNHDA and CDR2 SQIVND (reference sequence). The CDR3 loop spans 16 amino acids. With V trimmed by 3 bases and J by 7 bases, 6 bases remained unmatched. The CDR3 bases are TGTGCCAGTAGTATCTACCGGGACAGGGGAAATTCACCCCTCCACTTT. Translating gives CASSIYRDRGNSPLHF.

Many counts were recorded for this clonotype. V and J are TRBV7-2 and TRBJ1-1; D is uncertain. V lost 4 bases, J lost 1 base, and 19 bases lay in between. This CDR3 contains 17 residues. CDR1 and CDR2 (germline): SGHTA, FQGNSA. This CDR3 reads CASSSRLLGRKNTEAFF. The CDR3 region has the DNA TGTGCCAGCAGCTCCCGACTATTAGGACGCAAGAACACTGAAGCTTTCTTT.

The chain uses TRBV28 and TRBJ2-7; TRBD2 is a possible D gene (6 bases). CDR1 MDHEN and CDR2 SYDVKM come from the germline V gene. Trimming stripped 4 bases from V and 2 bases from J, with 12 bases between. The CDR3 has 14 amino acids. CDR3: CASSSSETPYEQYF. CDR3 sequence (DNA): TGTGCCAGCAGTTCTAGCGAGACACCCTACGAGCAGTACTTC.

This clonotype has at least ten counts. The rearrangement links TRBV20-1 to TRBJ1-3; TRBD1 agrees at 9 bases. CDR1 and CDR2 from the germline V gene are DFQATT and SNEGSKA (reference sequence). V shed 1 base and J 4 bases; nucleotides not matched to a gene: 11. This CDR3 is 17 amino acids long. In DNA form, the CDR3 reads TGCAGTGCTAGAGTGGCGGGACAGGGAAGGAAAGGAAACACCATATATTTT. Its protein is CSARVAGQGRKGNTIYF.